These T cell receptor beta chains were read from a single sample in a study of cytomegalovirus exposure and HLA in healthy donors. Method: immunoSEQ multiplex PCR; TCRdb's copy keeps in-frame clones and lacks some. The sample lists roughly 49,000 clones; 94% were seen once. The sample consisted of PBMCs. These receptors came from a woman aged 18-29 years in good health and CMV-seropositive. CDR3s include the opening cysteine and the closing phenylalanine or tryptophan. Each record gives: V gene, CDR3 length, D gene, J gene, CDR3 DNA, CDR3 protein. The D gene is left open where the match is weak.

v_call: TRBV13
cdr3_length: 15
d_call: TRBD1
j_call: TRBJ2-2
cdr3_nt: TGTGCCAGCAGTCCAGGGGGCTTGAACACCGGGGAGCTGTTTTTT
cdr3_aa: CASSPGGLNTGELFF

v_call: TRBV6-5
cdr3_length: 13
d_call: -
j_call: TRBJ2-2
cdr3_nt: TGTGCCAGCAGTCCAGTCGCCCTTGGGGAGCTGTTTTTT
cdr3_aa: CASSPVALGELFF

v_call: TRBV7-8
cdr3_length: 16
d_call: TRBD2
j_call: TRBJ2-7
cdr3_nt: TGTGCCAGCAGCTTAGTTGCGGGAGGACGATCCTACGAGCAGTACTTC
cdr3_aa: CASSLVAGGRSYEQYF

v_call: TRBV6-5
cdr3_length: 11
d_call: -
j_call: TRBJ2-1
cdr3_nt: TGTGCCACCCAGCAGGGGCTTGGGCAGTTCTTC
cdr3_aa: CATQQGLGQFF

v_call: TRBV5-5
cdr3_length: 15
d_call: -
j_call: TRBJ2-1
cdr3_nt: TGTGCCAGCAGCTTACAGGGTCTAAGCAACAATGAGCAGTTCTTC
cdr3_aa: CASSLQGLSNNEQFF

v_call: TRBV19
cdr3_length: 17
d_call: TRBD2
j_call: TRBJ2-1
cdr3_nt: TGTGCCAGTAGTATAAGAATAGCGGGAGGTCCCTACAATGAGCAGTTCTTC
cdr3_aa: CASSIRIAGGPYNEQFF

v_call: TRBV6-4
cdr3_length: 15
d_call: TRBD2
j_call: TRBJ2-4
cdr3_nt: TGTGCCAGCGACTGGACTAGCGGGAGGGCAAACATTCAGTACTTC
cdr3_aa: CASDWTSGRANIQYF

v_call: TRBV11-3
cdr3_length: 14
d_call: -
j_call: TRBJ2-1
cdr3_nt: TGTGCCAGCAGATCAGGGGGGCCCTACAATGAGCAGTTCTTC
cdr3_aa: CASRSGGPYNEQFF

v_call: TRBV7-9
cdr3_length: 12
d_call: -
j_call: TRBJ1-1
cdr3_nt: TGTGCCAGCAGGCCAGACAGCACTGAAGCTTTCTTT
cdr3_aa: CASRPDSTEAFF

v_call: TRBV2
cdr3_length: 14
d_call: -
j_call: TRBJ2-7
cdr3_nt: TGTGCCAGCAGTGAAAACAGGCTGTCCTACGAGCAGTACTTC
cdr3_aa: CASSENRLSYEQYF

v_call: TRBV28
cdr3_length: 14
d_call: -
j_call: TRBJ2-5
cdr3_nt: TGTGCCAGCAGTTTGGGTCCAGGGATTTCGTCCCAGTACTTC
cdr3_aa: CASSLGPGISSQYF

v_call: TRBV30
cdr3_length: 17
d_call: -
j_call: TRBJ2-7
cdr3_nt: TGTGCCTGGAGTTCCGCACAGGGCCCTCACCTCTCCTACGAGCAGTACTTC
cdr3_aa: CAWSSAQGPHLSYEQYF

v_call: TRBV29-1
cdr3_length: 12
d_call: TRBD1
j_call: TRBJ2-7
cdr3_nt: TGCAGCGTCCGGGACAGCACCTACGAGCAGTACTTC
cdr3_aa: CSVRDSTYEQYF

v_call: TRBV9
cdr3_length: 15
d_call: TRBD2
j_call: TRBJ2-1
cdr3_nt: TGTGCCAGCAGCGTAGTGGGGCTAGCGGGAGGTGAGCAGTTCTTC
cdr3_aa: CASSVVGLAGGEQFF